The 20 T cell receptor beta chains below were found in one sample sequenced in a study of T cells in localized non-small cell lung cancer. The repertoire was sequenced with immunoSEQ multiplex PCR; TCRdb's copy has only in-frame clones and lacks some. The table includes about 70,000 clones, 70% to 85% detected once. The source was peripheral blood, collected before any cancer treatment. Source of these receptors: a female donor over 55 with stage I lung adenocarcinoma.

V gene TRBV6-1 combines with J gene TRBJ2-5; D ambiguous. V was trimmed by 4 bases and J by 1 base, leaving 13 bases between them. Germline V gene lookup returns CDR1 MNHNS and CDR2 SASEGT. CDR3 size: 15 residues. CDR3 residues: CASSVHEGSQETQYF. The CDR3 DNA reads TGTGCCAGCAGTGTTCATGAAGGGTCCCAAGAGACCCAGTACTTC.

The chain recombines TRBV19 with TRBJ2-2; 10 nucleotides line up with TRBD2. Trimming cost V 5 bases and J 6 bases; bases outside gene matches: 9. CDR1 and CDR2 from the germline V gene are LNHDA and SQIVND (reference sequence). The CDR3 length is 16 residues. CDR3 region: CASSPLWSGRAGELFF. The CDR3 DNA reads TGTGCCAGTAGTCCCCTGTGGAGCGGGAGGGCCGGGGAGCTGTTTTTT.

On this clone: The same CDR3 is also encoded by other DNA sequences in this sample. This chain uses TRBV5-6 with TRBJ2-1; TRBD1 might be the D (6 bases). This CDR3 has 15 residues. Trimming took off 1 base at V and 0 bases at J, with 8 bases between the two ends. CDR1 is SGHDT, CDR2 YYEEEE, per germline. The CDR3 region is CASSLTDSSYNEQFF. For the CDR3, the DNA is TGTGCCAGCAGCTTGACGGACAGCTCCTACAATGAGCAGTTCTTC.

The chain is built from TRBV28 and TRBJ1-4; TRBD1 might be the D (6 bases). The V gene's germline CDR1 is MDHEN and CDR2 SYDVKM. The germline V and J ends were trimmed by 3 bases and 1 base, with 12 bases remaining between them. The CDR3 has 16 amino acids. CDR3 region: CASSLEGGGTNEKLFF. The CDR3 bases are TGTGCCAGCAGTTTGGAGGGGGGAGGAACTAATGAAAAACTGTTTTTT.

The genes are TRBV29-1 and TRBJ1-2, with 9 bases matching TRBD1. CDR1 SQVTM and CDR2 ANQGSEA come from the germline V gene. V was pared by 7 bases and J by 8 bases, with 14 bases of the junction left unmatched. This CDR3 is 14 amino acids long. DNA for the CDR3: TGCAGCGGGGGCCGGGGGGACAGGGCCGACGGCTACACCTTC. Amino acid sequence: CSGGRGDRADGYTF.

The chain carries TRBV27 and TRBJ2-7; 8 bases map to TRBD1. The CDR3 sequence is 13 residues long. With 5 bases clipped from V and 7 bases from J, the junction kept 7 bases outside the gene matches. From germline, CDR1 is MNHEY and CDR2 SMNVEV (reference sequence). CDR3 DNA sequence: TGTGCCAGCAGTCCCGCGGACAGGGAAGAGCAGTACTTC. Translated, it gives CASSPADREEQYF.

The CDR3 DNA follows: TGTGCCAGCAGCGTAGAAGGGCTCTTCCATGAGCAGTTCTTC. The encoded protein is CASSVEGLFHEQFF. This rearrangement joins TRBV9 to TRBJ2-1, with D hard to call. Germline loops: CDR1 SGDLS, CDR2 YYNGEE. Trimming took 0 bases from V and 8 from J, leaving 12 bases between them. The CDR3 totals 14 residues.

The chain joins TRBV11-3 to TRBJ2-1; D perhaps matches TRBD2 (5 bases). With 4 bases removed from V and 9 bases from J, the gap between germline ends came to 22 bases. This CDR3 has 16 amino acids. Germline lookup yields CDR1 SGHNT and CDR2 YENEEA. The CDR3 reads CASSWRPRTPQGEQFF. The CDR3 region has the DNA TGTGCCAGCAGCTGGCGGCCACGGACTCCACAAGGTGAGCAGTTCTTC.

In this sample, this clone turned up once. J is TRBJ2-1 and V is TRBV2; no clear D gene. From germline, CDR1 is SNHLY and CDR2 FYNNEI. V dropped 5 bases and J dropped 10 bases, with 18 bases sitting between them. The CDR3 is made up of 14 amino acids. The CDR3 protein is CASSTVRSLEEQFF. The CDR3 DNA sequence: TGTGCCAGCAGTACGGTCCGGTCGTTGGAAGAGCAGTTCTTC.

The chain uses TRBV19 and TRBJ2-2, with 12 bases fitting TRBD2. V lost 6 bases to trimming and J lost 6 bases; unmatched junction nucleotides: 5. CDR3 length: 15 amino acids. CDR1 is LNHDA and CDR2 is SQIVND in the germline V gene (reference sequence). CDR3 sequence (DNA): TGTGCCAGTAGACTAGCGGGAGGCCAGGCCGGGGAGCTGTTTTTT. Its protein is CASRLAGGQAGELFF.

The V gene is TRBV5-1, the J gene TRBJ2-7; TRBD1 might be the D (6 bases). CDR1 is SGHRS, CDR2 YFSETQ, per germline. Trimming shortened V by 0 bases and J by 6 bases, and 16 bases separated the two germline ends. CDR3 size: 15 residues. CDR3 sequence (DNA): TGCGCCAGCAGCTTGGATTTGCAGGGGCTCACCGAGCAGTACTTC. Translated, it gives CASSLDLQGLTEQYF.

The chain has TRBV2 and TRBJ2-3; D uncertain. Trimming left V 7 bases short and J 4 bases short, with 18 bases between. Germline CDR1 and CDR2: SNHLY and FYNNEI. The CDR3 is 15 amino acids. The DNA of the CDR3 is TGTGCCAGCACTAAAGCGTTAGTGGGCTCAGATACGCAGTATTTT. This sequence encodes CASTKALVGSDTQYF.

The V gene is TRBV5-4, the J gene TRBJ2-3; either TRBD1 or TRBD2 may fit D (6 bases each). The V gene lost 3 bases and the J gene lost 3 bases, with 17 bases spanning the gap. The CDR3 contains 16 residues. Germline V lookup: CDR1 SGHNT, CDR2 YYREEE (reference sequence). The CDR3: CASSYRARGGTDTQYF. CDR3 sequence (DNA): TGTGCCAGCAGCTACAGGGCGCGGGGCGGGACAGATACGCAGTATTTT.

Many counts were recorded for this clone. The DNA of the CDR3 is TGTGCCAGCAGCCCGACACGCAGAACGGGGGAGCTGTTTTTT. This sequence encodes CASSPTRRTGELFF. The V gene is TRBV14, the J gene TRBJ2-2; D is ambiguous. V lost 4 bases and J lost 8, with 14 bases in between. The CDR3 has 14 residues. Germline V gene sequence: CDR1 SGHDN, CDR2 FVKESK.

The table lists this clone with a count of one. The V and J genes are TRBV15 and TRBJ1-4, with 7 bases fitting TRBD1. This CDR3 comprises 14 residues. J was trimmed by 4 bases and V by 6 bases; bases with no gene match: 5. Germline loops: CDR1 LNHNV, CDR2 YYDKDF (reference sequence). For the CDR3, the DNA is TGTGCCACCAGACCGGGACAGTATAATGAAAAACTGTTTTTT. Its protein is CATRPGQYNEKLFF.

The V call is TRBV6-6, the J call TRBJ1-1; 7 nucleotides line up with TRBD1. Per the germline V gene, CDR1 is MNHNY and CDR2 is SVGAGI (reference sequence). The CDR3 is 14 residues long. J lost 1 base, V lost 5 bases, and 4 bases had no gene match. For the CDR3, the DNA is TGTGCCAGCAGTACCGGACAGGCGAACACTGAAGCTTTCTTT. Translated, it gives CASSTGQANTEAFF.

The chain's CDR3 is CASSYSIGTSNEQYF. CDR3 nucleotides: TGTGCCAGCAGTTACTCGATCGGGACTAGTAACGAGCAGTACTTC. The chain combines TRBV6-5 with TRBJ2-7; 8 bases line up with TRBD2. CDR1 MNHEY and CDR2 SVGAGI come from the germline V gene. J gave up 5 bases and V 0 bases, and 6 bases lay outside the gene matches. CDR3 size: 15 residues.

The rearrangement uses TRBV5-1 and TRBJ1-1; TRBD1 might be the D (5 bases). The CDR3 is 14 amino acids. V lost 3 bases, J lost 3 bases, and 12 bases lay in between. Germline loops: CDR1 SGHRS, CDR2 YFSETQ. The CDR3 DNA reads as TGCGCCAGCAGCTGGATTCAGGGCTACACTGAAGCTTTCTTT. It translates to CASSWIQGYTEAFF.

This clone is a singleton in its sample. This chain connects TRBV28 to TRBJ1-1; D call uncertain. The CDR3 runs 13 residues. Trimming pared 3 bases from V and 1 base from J, leaving 6 bases between. The V gene's germline CDR1 is MDHEN and CDR2 SYDVKM. CDR3 protein: CASSLLRNTEAFF. The CDR3 nucleotides are TGTGCCAGCAGTTTGTTGAGGAACACTGAAGCTTTCTTT.

This chain uses TRBV28 with TRBJ1-2; no clear D gene. Trimming removed 7 bases from V and 0 bases from J, with 18 bases in between. The CDR3 spans 16 residues. Looked up from germline, CDR1 is MDHEN and CDR2 is SYDVKM. CDR3: CASKKEGVSPNYGYTF. The CDR3 DNA is TGTGCCAGCAAGAAGGAGGGAGTCAGTCCTAACTATGGCTACACCTTC.